The 11 T cell receptor beta chains reported below all come from one sample, sequenced in a study of cytomegalovirus exposure and HLA in healthy donors. Primers included in the PCR were 60 Vbeta and 13 Jbeta primers. TCRdb's table, derived via immunoSEQ multiplex PCR, lists solely in-frame clones and lacks some. The sample holds some 200,000 clones; roughly 91% are singletons and the top ten take 0.9% to 1.1%. Specimen: PBMCs. Receptor source: a woman under 30 in good health and CMV-seronegative.

CDR3 coding DNA: TGTGCCAGCAGCCAGAGACAGGTTAACTATGGCTACACCTTC. Its translation: CASSQRQVNYGYTF. The rearrangement links TRBV11-2 to TRBJ1-2; D perhaps matches TRBD1 (6 bases). This CDR3 is 14 amino acids long. The germline gives CDR1 SGHAT, CDR2 FQNNGV. V lost 5 bases and J lost 1, with 11 bases in between.

This chain uses TRBV29-1 with TRBJ1-5; TRBD1 matches 9 bases. V lost 7 bases, J lost 6 bases, and 7 bases stayed unmatched. Germline CDR1 reads SQVTM; CDR2 reads ANQGSEA. This CDR3 has 13 amino acids. Here the CDR3 DNA reads TGCAGCGCCGGGACAGGGAAGGGTCAGCCCCAGCATTTT. Translated: CSAGTGKGQPQHF.

The rearrangement links TRBV4-3 to TRBJ2-5, with 7 bases fitting TRBD1. The germline gives CDR1 LGHNA, CDR2 YSLEER. This CDR3 region has 17 residues. V was clipped by 2 bases and J by 1 base; unmatched bases: 10. DNA for the CDR3: TGCGCCAGCAGCCAAAGGGACAGCTCACTTACCCAAGAGACCCAGTACTTC. Its translation is CASSQRDSSLTQETQYF.

V gene TRBV6-4 combines with J gene TRBJ2-5; TRBD1 aligns across 8 bases. CDR3 length equals 13 residues. V gave up 4 bases and J gave up 2 bases; unmatched junction bases: 0. CDR1 and CDR2 from the germline V gene are MRHNA and SNTAGT. The CDR3 DNA reads as TGTGCCAGCAGTGGGACAGGGCAAGAGACCCAGTACTTC. The encoded protein is CASSGTGQETQYF.

CDR3 DNA sequence: TGCAGCGTTGTCGGGGGTGACGCTTTCTTT. This encodes CSVVGGDAFF. The V call is TRBV29-1, the J call TRBJ1-1, with TRBD1 as a possible D gene (5 bases). The CDR3 has 10 amino acids. Deletions cut 4 bases from V and 11 bases from J, with 11 bases between. The germline gives CDR1 SQVTM, CDR2 ANQGSEA. Full variable domain (remainder filled in from reference TRBV29-1 and TRBJ1-1): SAVISQKPSRDICQRGTSLTIQCQVDSQVTMMFWYRQQPGQSLTLIATANQGSEATYESGFVIDKFPISRPNLTFSTLTVSNMSPEDSSIYLCSVVGGDAFFGQGTRLTVV.

V is TRBV10-2 and J is TRBJ1-5; unclear D gene. V was shortened by 7 bases and J by 3 bases, with 10 bases between the two germline ends. The CDR3 has 13 amino acids. Germline assignment: CDR1 WSHSY and CDR2 SAAADI. The CDR3 region is CASMESFNQPQHF. In nucleotides, the CDR3 is TGCGCCAGCATGGAGAGTTTCAATCAGCCCCAGCATTTT.

This rearrangement joins TRBV6-5 to TRBJ1-2; 7 nucleotides line up with TRBD1. J gave up 3 bases and V 6 bases, and 10 bases lay outside the gene matches. Germline CDR1 MNHEY, CDR2 SVGAGI. The CDR3 has 15 residues. DNA for the CDR3: TGTGCCAGCAGACGACAGGGTAGGGCTTACTATGGCTACACCTTC. Translated: CASRRQGRAYYGYTF.

The chain recombines TRBV4-3 with TRBJ2-3; no reliable D call. There are 15 residues in the CDR3. Germline assignment: CDR1 LGHNA and CDR2 YSLEER. The V and J ends lost 0 bases and 1 base respectively, with 8 bases between them. CDR3 residues: CASSQERQGTDTQYF. The CDR3 coding sequence is TGCGCCAGCAGCCAAGAACGGCAGGGCACAGATACGCAGTATTTT.

The rearrangement uses TRBV9 and TRBJ1-1, with a tentative D call TRBD1 (6 bases). The germline CDR1 and CDR2 sequences are SGDLS and YYNGEE. Between the trimmed V and J ends, which lost 4 bases and 1 base, there was a span of 14 bases. The CDR3 extends over 15 amino acids. The CDR3 here is CASSLRDTQNTEAFF. CDR3 DNA: TGTGCCAGCAGCCTCCGGGACACACAGAACACTGAAGCTTTCTTT.

The sample holds one count of this clone. The CDR3 DNA follows: TGTGCCAGCAGGCGGGACGGGACGAACACTGAAGCTTTCTTT. This gives the protein CASRRDGTNTEAFF. The chain links TRBV2 to TRBJ1-1; D may be TRBD1 (5 bases). Germline V CDR1 and CDR2: SNHLY, FYNNEI. This CDR3 region has 14 residues. Trimming left V 6 bases short and J 1 base short, with 12 bases between.

This chain connects TRBV7-2 to TRBJ2-3; tentatively, D is TRBD1 (5 bases). Trimming removed 2 bases at V and 6 bases at J, with 9 bases between. Germline CDR1 reads SGHTA; CDR2 reads FQGNSA. This CDR3 contains 13 residues. CDR3 protein: CASSLKGMDTQYF. In nucleotides, the CDR3 is TGTGCCAGCAGCTTAAAGGGGATGGATACGCAGTATTTT.